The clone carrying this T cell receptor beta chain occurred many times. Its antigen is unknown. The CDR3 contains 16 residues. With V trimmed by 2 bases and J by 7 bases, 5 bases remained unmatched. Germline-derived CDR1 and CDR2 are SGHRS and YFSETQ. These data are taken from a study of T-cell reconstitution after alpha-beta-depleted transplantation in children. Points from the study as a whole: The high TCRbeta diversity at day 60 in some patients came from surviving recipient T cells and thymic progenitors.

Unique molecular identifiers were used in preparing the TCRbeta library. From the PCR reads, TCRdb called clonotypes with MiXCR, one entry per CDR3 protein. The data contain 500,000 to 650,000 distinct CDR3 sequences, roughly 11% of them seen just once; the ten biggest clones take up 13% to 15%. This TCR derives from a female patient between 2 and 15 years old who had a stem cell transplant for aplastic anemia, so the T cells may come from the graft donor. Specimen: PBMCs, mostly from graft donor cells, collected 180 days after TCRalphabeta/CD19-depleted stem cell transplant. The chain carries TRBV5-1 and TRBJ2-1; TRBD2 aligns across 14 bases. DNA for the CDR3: TGCGCCAGCAGCTTAACCGGGACTAGCGGGAGTAATGAGCAGTTCTTC. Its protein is CASSLTGTSGSNEQFF.